Listed below are T cell receptor beta chains from one sample, sequenced in a study of T cells expressing NK-cell markers. TCRdb re-called the 5' RACE reads; one entry per CDR3 protein, DNA not given. This sample's table reports a few hundred thousand distinct CDR3 sequences. The sequencing sample was made of blood T cells: a sorted CD56 or NKG2C T cell subset, CD4+ or CD8+ T cells, or bulk PBMC T cells (not recorded which). The source is a man aged 18 to 69 in good health. CDR3s include the opening cysteine and the closing phenylalanine or tryptophan. The order of the fields is J gene, V gene, CDR3 length, CDR3 protein.

j_call: TRBJ1-6
v_call: TRBV7-2
cdr3_length: 15
cdr3_aa: CASSLDRGYNSPLHF

j_call: TRBJ1-2
v_call: TRBV20-1
cdr3_length: 13
cdr3_aa: CSALDRDGYGYTF

j_call: TRBJ1-1
v_call: TRBV7-9
cdr3_length: 15
cdr3_aa: CASSLLGFTYTEAFF

j_call: TRBJ2-3
v_call: TRBV6-5
cdr3_length: 16
cdr3_aa: CASSWRGGGFTDTQYF

j_call: TRBJ1-1
v_call: TRBV11-1
cdr3_length: 18
cdr3_aa: CASSLAVSGWRGRGEAFF

j_call: TRBJ2-2
v_call: TRBV5-1
cdr3_length: 15
cdr3_aa: CASSLVGLGAGELFF

j_call: TRBJ2-7
v_call: TRBV20-1
cdr3_length: 14
cdr3_aa: CSPFRWDEWYEQYF

j_call: TRBJ2-7
v_call: TRBV6-5
cdr3_length: 14
cdr3_aa: CASSSGTSNVDQYF

j_call: TRBJ1-1
v_call: TRBV6-1
cdr3_length: 14
cdr3_aa: CASTSTGKHTEAFF

j_call: TRBJ1-3
v_call: TRBV29-1
cdr3_length: 13
cdr3_aa: CSVAWSSGNTIYF

j_call: TRBJ2-1
v_call: TRBV6-5
cdr3_length: 17
cdr3_aa: CASSYRASSYSYNEQFF

j_call: TRBJ2-3
v_call: TRBV18
cdr3_length: 14
cdr3_aa: CASSPLGVSDTQYF

j_call: TRBJ1-1
v_call: TRBV28
cdr3_length: 15
cdr3_aa: CASRNRRDKHTEAFF

j_call: TRBJ1-1
v_call: TRBV6-5
cdr3_length: 15
cdr3_aa: CASSSKGGSGTEAFF

j_call: TRBJ2-5
v_call: TRBV5-1
cdr3_length: 16
cdr3_aa: CASSQTPQGLVETQYF